These 10 T cell receptor beta chains were all obtained from the same sample, sequenced in a study of breast tumors, draining lymph nodes, adjacent tissues (dated by TCRdb to about 2016). Libraries were made using multiplex PCR. The data were produced on an Illumina HiSeq 2000. The raw public reads went through TCRdb reprocessing: fastp at Q25, MiXCR clone calling, in-frame beta chains kept. Every distinct CDR3 protein forms one entry, paired with its most common genes and DNA. The sample table lists about 200,000 distinct CDR3 sequences, roughly 29% of them with a count of one. The ten top clones hold 4% to 5.5% of the sample. The axillary draining lymph nodes of breast cancer patients were the source of the lymph node samples. Sequencing input: axillary lymph node tissue. These TCRs come from a female donor with breast cancer. Some clones in this sample may be carry-over from other donors' samples.

Ten or more counts support this clonotype. V usage is TRBV11-2 and J usage is TRBJ2-7; TRBD2 matches 7 bases. CDR1 and CDR2 (germline): SGHAT, FQNNGV. V was clipped by 5 bases and J by 0 bases; unmatched bases: 10. The CDR3 sequence is 16 residues long. CDR3: CASSPPGASGSYEQYF. CDR3 sequence (DNA): TGTGCCAGCAGCCCCCCCGGTGCTAGCGGCTCCTACGAGCAGTACTTC.

This clonotype was recorded at least ten times. The chain employs TRBV6-5 and TRBJ2-2, with 10 bases lining up with TRBD2. The junction had 6 bases not matched to a gene; V was cut back by 7 bases and J by 7 bases. This CDR3 spans 14 amino acids. In germline, CDR1 is MNHEY, CDR2 SVGAGI. The CDR3 nucleotides read TGTGCCAGCAAGCGGGGGGGAGGCGTCGGGGAGCTGTTTTTT. This translates into CASKRGGGVGELFF.

A note on this clonotype: Compared with germline, one end of the junction differs, possibly owing to a read error. The chain links TRBV5-8 to TRBJ2-2; the match to TRBD1 covers 7 bases. The CDR3 sequence is 17 residues long. Per germline, CDR1 SGHTS and CDR2 YDEGEE. The CDR3 reads CASGLDGADRYPRELFF. As DNA, the CDR3 is TGTGCCAGCGGCTTGGATGGGGCGGACAGGTACCCGCGGGAGCTGTTTTTT.

This clonotype was picked up many times. The V and J genes are TRBV5-6 and TRBJ2-7, with TRBD1 matching over 10 bases. The CDR3 spans 16 residues. With V trimmed by 4 bases and J by 0 bases, 7 bases remained unmatched. CDR1 and CDR2 from the germline V gene are SGHDT and YYEEEE. The CDR3 protein is CASSRDRGSSSYEQYF. The CDR3 DNA sequence: TGTGCCAGCAGCCGGGACAGGGGATCCAGCTCCTACGAGCAGTACTTC.

This clonotype appeared many times. This chain connects TRBV2 to TRBJ1-5; D is unclear. This CDR3 has 13 amino acids. Deletions cut 8 bases from V and 3 bases from J, with 11 bases between. The V gene's germline CDR1 is SNHLY and CDR2 FYNNEI. The CDR3 sequence is CASGIGLNQPQHF. The CDR3 nucleotides are TGTGCCAGCGGGATAGGGCTCAATCAGCCCCAGCATTTT.

This clonotype was seen repeatedly, ten times or more. The V call is TRBV19, the J call TRBJ2-7; 9 bases align to TRBD1. Per the germline V gene, CDR1 is LNHDA and CDR2 is SQIVND (reference sequence). V shed 5 bases, J shed 1 base, and the junction held 6 bases outside the gene matches. This CDR3 contains 15 residues. The CDR3 here is CASSYGQGPSYEQYF. As DNA, the CDR3 is TGTGCCAGTAGTTACGGACAGGGGCCATCCTACGAGCAGTACTTC.

This clonotype showed up many times. V and J are TRBV2 and TRBJ2-1; 9 bases are a match to TRBD2. In germline, CDR1 is SNHLY, CDR2 FYNNEI. The CDR3 spans 15 residues. V lost 6 bases to trimming and J lost 4 bases; unmatched junction nucleotides: 7. CDR3 amino acids: CASRGGLASYNEQFF. CDR3 coding DNA: TGTGCCAGCAGGGGAGGACTAGCGTCTTACAATGAGCAGTTCTTC.

V gene TRBV12-3 or TRBV12-4 combines with J gene TRBJ2-1; TRBD1 matches 9 bases. The CDR3 loop spans 15 amino acids. The junction had 10 bases not matched to a gene; V was cut back by 6 bases and J by 7 bases. DNA of the CDR3: TGTGCCAGCAGCTGGGGGACAGGGAATCAGAATGAGCAGTTCTTC. It is translated as CASSWGTGNQNEQFF.

This clonotype occurred many times. The rearrangement links TRBV20-1 to TRBJ2-1; D ambiguous. The CDR3 loop spans 14 amino acids. The ends were cut back, 4 bases at V and 6 bases at J, with 16 bases in the middle. The germline V gene has CDR1 DFQATT and CDR2 SNEGSKA (reference sequence). CDR3 sequence: CSATSPSGTNEQFF. In nucleotides, the CDR3 is TGCAGTGCTACATCGCCTAGTGGCACCAATGAGCAGTTCTTC.

Of note for this clonotype: Just one base apart from a much larger clone, this may be a read error. The chain has TRBV6-1 and TRBJ2-1; D unresolved. In germline, CDR1 is MNHNS, CDR2 SASEGT. The ends were cut back, 5 bases at V and 1 base at J, with 18 bases in the middle. CDR3 length equals 17 residues. The CDR3 DNA sequence: TGTGCCAGCAGTCAAACGATAGGGTTGGGATCCTACAATGAGCAGTTCTTC. Translation gives CASSQTIGLGSYNEQFF.